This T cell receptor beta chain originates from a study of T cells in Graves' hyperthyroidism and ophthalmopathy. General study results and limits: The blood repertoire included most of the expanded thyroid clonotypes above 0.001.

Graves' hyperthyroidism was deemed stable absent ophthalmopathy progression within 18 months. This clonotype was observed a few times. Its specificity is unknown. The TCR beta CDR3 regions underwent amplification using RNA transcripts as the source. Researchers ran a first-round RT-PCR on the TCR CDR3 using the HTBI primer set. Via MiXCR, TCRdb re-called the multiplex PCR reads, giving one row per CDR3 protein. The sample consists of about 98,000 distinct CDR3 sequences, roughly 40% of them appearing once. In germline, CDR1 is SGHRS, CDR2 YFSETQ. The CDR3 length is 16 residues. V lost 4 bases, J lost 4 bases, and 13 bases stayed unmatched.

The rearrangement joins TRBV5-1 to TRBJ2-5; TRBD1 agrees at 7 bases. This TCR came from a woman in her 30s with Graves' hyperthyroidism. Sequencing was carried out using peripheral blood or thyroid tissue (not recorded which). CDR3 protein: CASSPSFKGAGETQYF. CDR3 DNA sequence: TGCGCCAGCAGCCCGTCCTTTAAGGGGGCCGGAGAGACCCAGTACTTC.